This T cell receptor beta chain was obtained from a study of OX40 agonist ivuxolimab in advanced cancers. Study information: People in dose escalation had one of these cancers: hepatocellular carcinoma, melanoma, renal cell or head and neck cancer.

Study results and limitations: CD8+ T cells averaged more expanded clones than CD4+. Expansion of clones was among the lowest in partial responders at 0.1-3.0 mg/kg.

Regarding this clone: No antigen is known for it.

Profiled with immunoSEQ multiplex PCR; TCRdb holds only in-frame clones, not every one. The sample carries 45,000 or so clones, approximately 86% recorded once. This clonotype originated in an adult with an advanced solid tumor such as melanoma, head and neck, liver or kidney cancer. This specimen consisted of CD4+ or CD8+ T cells sorted from blood, obtained in a trial of the OX40 agonist ivuxolimab.

This CDR3 reads CAISEERAYEQYF. CDR3 DNA sequence: TGTGCCATCAGTGAGGAGAGGGCATACGAGCAGTACTTC. The gene calls are TRBV10-3 and TRBJ2-7, with a weak D call TRBD2 (5 bases). The germline V gene encodes CDR1 ENHRY and CDR2 SYGVKD. With 2 bases removed from V and 4 bases from J, the gap between germline ends came to 9 bases. This CDR3 comprises 13 residues.